These T cell receptor beta chains were read from a single sample in a study of T-cell reconstitution after alpha-beta-depleted transplantation in children. Via MiXCR, TCRdb re-called the PCR reads, giving one row per CDR3 protein. The top ten hold 4% to 5% of the sample, which has about 610,000 distinct CDR3 sequences, over 9.5% seen once. The sequences come from PBMCs from the stem cell graft donor, collected from the stem cell graft. The receptors were sampled from a human donor who donated a stem cell graft to a child with acute myeloid leukemia. Each CDR3 is given without its conserved first and last residue. Size values are once, few and many counts, or a class for expanded clones, and some rows have none.

J gene: TRBJ2-7; clone size: NA; V gene: TRBV7-3; CDR3 length: 12; CDR3 protein: ASSPDSLSYEQY
J gene: TRBJ2-3; clone size: few; V gene: TRBV20-1; CDR3 length: 14; CDR3 protein: SAPGLAGGPSDTQY
J gene: TRBJ1-4; clone size: few; V gene: TRBV3-1; CDR3 length: 14; CDR3 protein: ASSLKGSGANEKLF
J gene: TRBJ2-2; clone size: many; V gene: TRBV12-3/TRBV12-4; CDR3 length: 11; CDR3 protein: ASKVRPYQELF
J gene: TRBJ2-1; clone size: few; V gene: TRBV6-2/TRBV6-3; CDR3 length: 12; CDR3 protein: ASAGVAPTNEQF
J gene: TRBJ2-7; clone size: many; V gene: TRBV7-9; CDR3 length: 12; CDR3 protein: ASSRVGNSYEQY
J gene: TRBJ2-1; clone size: many; V gene: TRBV20-1; CDR3 length: 11; CDR3 protein: SARRSSYNEQF
J gene: TRBJ1-1; clone size: NA; V gene: TRBV25-1; CDR3 length: 14; CDR3 protein: ASSGRGSSMNTEAF
J gene: TRBJ1-2; clone size: many; V gene: TRBV30; CDR3 length: 11; CDR3 protein: AYLSEPNYGYT
J gene: TRBJ1-1; clone size: NA; V gene: TRBV20-1; CDR3 length: 9; CDR3 protein: SARDLTGAF
J gene: TRBJ2-5; clone size: few; V gene: TRBV2; CDR3 length: 10; CDR3 protein: AVSPRGETQY
J gene: TRBJ2-1; clone size: many; V gene: TRBV7-3; CDR3 length: 16; CDR3 protein: ASSLRHKGLTKYNEQF
J gene: TRBJ2-2; clone size: few; V gene: TRBV24-1; CDR3 length: 10; CDR3 protein: ATSDFTGELF
J gene: TRBJ2-7; clone size: few; V gene: TRBV27; CDR3 length: 14; CDR3 protein: ASSPGLAGAGGEQY
J gene: TRBJ2-5; clone size: many; V gene: TRBV7-2; CDR3 length: 14; CDR3 protein: ASSTAGVSSAETQY
J gene: TRBJ2-5; clone size: few; V gene: TRBV6-1; CDR3 length: 12; CDR3 protein: ASQLGLAEETQY
J gene: TRBJ2-7; clone size: few; V gene: TRBV29-1; CDR3 length: 13; CDR3 protein: SVKGVRQLAYEQY
J gene: TRBJ2-3; clone size: many; V gene: TRBV20-1; CDR3 length: 12; CDR3 protein: SARHLGGSDTQY
J gene: TRBJ2-2; clone size: NA; V gene: TRBV6-5; CDR3 length: 13; CDR3 protein: ASSSGTGTTGELF
J gene: TRBJ2-2; clone size: NA; V gene: TRBV28; CDR3 length: 11; CDR3 protein: ASTGGRGGELF
J gene: TRBJ1-1; clone size: few; V gene: TRBV6-5; CDR3 length: 12; CDR3 protein: ASSYREGETEAF
J gene: TRBJ1-1; clone size: many; V gene: TRBV29-1; CDR3 length: 12; CDR3 protein: SVEGLQENTEAF
J gene: TRBJ2-5; clone size: few; V gene: TRBV20-1; CDR3 length: 11; CDR3 protein: SARAGTRETQY
J gene: TRBJ1-2; clone size: few; V gene: TRBV6-2/TRBV6-3; CDR3 length: 11; CDR3 protein: ASRPDSSYGYT
J gene: TRBJ2-5; clone size: few; V gene: TRBV4-3; CDR3 length: 15; CDR3 protein: ASSQAGTPGYQETQY
J gene: TRBJ1-5; clone size: few; V gene: TRBV7-2; CDR3 length: 14; CDR3 protein: ASSPGQGLGNQPQH
J gene: TRBJ2-3; clone size: NA; V gene: TRBV10-3; CDR3 length: 12; CDR3 protein: AITSGPSTDTQY
J gene: TRBJ2-7; clone size: NA; V gene: TRBV3-1; CDR3 length: 12; CDR3 protein: ASKQGGSSYEQY
J gene: TRBJ2-2; clone size: few; V gene: TRBV12-3/TRBV12-4; CDR3 length: 14; CDR3 protein: ASRPKRGGNTGELF
J gene: TRBJ2-7; clone size: NA; V gene: TRBV5-1; CDR3 length: 13; CDR3 protein: ASSLAGMSLYEQY
J gene: TRBJ2-1; clone size: few; V gene: TRBV4-2; CDR3 length: 14; CDR3 protein: ASSQDNSGGGNEQF
J gene: TRBJ1-1; clone size: few; V gene: TRBV4-3; CDR3 length: 14; CDR3 protein: ASSQDRGPFGTEAF
J gene: TRBJ2-5; clone size: NA; V gene: TRBV7-9; CDR3 length: 13; CDR3 protein: ASSLEARGRETQY
J gene: TRBJ2-1; clone size: many; V gene: TRBV6-2/TRBV6-3; CDR3 length: 10; CDR3 protein: ASSYDGGEQF
J gene: TRBJ2-1; clone size: NA; V gene: TRBV19; CDR3 length: 12; CDR3 protein: ASSRLAGGLEQF
J gene: TRBJ2-1; clone size: NA; V gene: TRBV30; CDR3 length: 12; CDR3 protein: AWRGLAVGAEQF
J gene: TRBJ1-4; clone size: NA; V gene: TRBV12-3/TRBV12-4; CDR3 length: 12; CDR3 protein: ASSFWGGGEKLF
J gene: TRBJ2-2; clone size: NA; V gene: TRBV5-1; CDR3 length: 14; CDR3 protein: ASSLAPTVGTGELF
J gene: TRBJ2-7; clone size: few; V gene: TRBV20-1; CDR3 length: 12; CDR3 protein: SASDPPKVDEQY
J gene: TRBJ1-3; clone size: NA; V gene: TRBV4-1; CDR3 length: 15; CDR3 protein: ASSQDRTGGAGNTIY